This T cell receptor beta chain was identified during a study of radiation and T cells in renal cell carcinoma (dated by TCRdb to between 2020 and 2021). In the study overall: The samples were obtained from a clinical trial, where primary renal cell carcinomas were treated with 15 Gy stereotactic body radiation therapy and then removed by nephrectomy 4 weeks afterward. A total of 50 to 55 samples underwent TCR beta sequencing, made up of 25 or so tumors and some 27 peripheral blood samples. In the 53 samples combined, some 4,000,000 unique CDR3 nucleotide sequences were found, encoding roughly 2,500,000 unique CDR3 amino acid sequences. The research as a whole found: Because no pretreatment tumor biopsies were available, whether clonotypes were present in the tumor at baseline could not be determined. In blood, the top tumor clonotypes increased between baseline and 2 weeks post-radiation and then shrank by 4 weeks, which suggests that tumor-resident clones expanded only transiently. With a single-armed trial design, the study had no way to address how radiation dose or scheduling affects the TCR repertoire. Dynamics of the blood repertoire were not tracked past 4 weeks after treatment.

Sample time point, as interpreted from the label and publication: baseline pretreatment blood. The sample's treatment or condition, from its label and the paper: 15 Gy SBRT to primary tumor, nephrectomy 4 weeks later. Serial peripheral blood from radiation-treated patients was sampled at baseline, 2 weeks and 4 weeks after SBRT to track tumor-enriched clonotypes. Every patient's renal cell carcinoma showed clear cell pathology. Genomic DNA for TCR sequencing was prepared using the QIAamp DNA Blood Mini Kit (Qiagen). Only samples passing all quality control checks were included in the analyses. Of note for this clone: This clone's antigen is unknown. Nothing much larger sits one base from this clone, and base qualities are not available.

TCR beta libraries were generated from genomic DNA with the immunoSEQ kit, following the manufacturer's recommendations. For library preparation, a first multiplex PCR was performed with proprietary primers, followed by a second PCR in which unique barcodes were added, and bead cleanups were performed after each round. A positive control reaction and a negative control reaction, both provided in the kit, were run with every batch of samples. The final libraries underwent checking on an Agilent 4200 TapeStation D1000 ScreenTape, volumetric pooling, and quantification by qPCR. An Illumina NextSeq500 fitted with a MidOutput 150-cycle cartridge performed the sequencing, running 156 Read1 cycles and 15 Index1 cycles with the kit's custom primers. The pooled library was loaded at roughly 0.94 pM with a roughly 22% PhiX control spike-in. The study's own analysis went as follows. The vendor-processed data were analyzed in R, and a clonotype was defined as all T cells that share the same CDR3 nucleotide sequence. For clone abundance analyses, frequencies were normalized to the 10,000 most abundant clones per sample. Public T cell clones, which averaged fewer than five per sample, were excluded before analysis. Tumor-enriched clonotypes and baseline blood-enriched clonotypes were defined as those with an abundance difference of at least 32-fold between compartments. A beta-binomial differential abundance model was used to identify clonotypes that expanded or contracted between blood time points. Tumor-blood repertoire similarity was measured with the Baroni-Urbani and Buser coefficient, and groups were compared using two-tailed Wilcoxon tests in R. Imported from immuneACCESS, the table was reduced by TCRdb to in-frame sequences with V and J called. These copies leave out some clones; in studies compared against another copy, an unresolved V gene accounts for under half, and the cause of the remainder is not known. V and J calls and clone size come straight from that table; D and trimming were deduced from the DNA. Here the sample has tens of thousands of clones; about 79% occur a single time. 5% to 8% of the sample is held by the ten biggest clonotypes.

Its CDR3 holds 15 amino acids, cysteine through phenylalanine. Just CDR3 DNA is preserved here, 45 bases in frame from base 1. Relative to germline, V is missing 5 bases and J is missing 1 base, with 4 bases of the junction outside any gene match. In the germline V gene (reference sequence), CDR1 corresponds to MNHNY and CDR2 to SVGAGI. Recombination connected TRBV6-6 to TRBJ2-3, and 9 junctional nucleotides match TRBD1. The sample was blood, taken from a patient whose treatment included radiotherapy and nephrectomy. This clonotype originated in a man aged 55 to 70 with renal cell carcinoma. This receptor carries the CDR3 CASSGRDRGTDTQYF. The sequence in DNA is TGTGCCAGCAGTGGCCGGGACAGGGGCACAGATACGCAGTATTTT.